Listed here are 20 T cell receptor beta chains from one sample, sequenced in a study of blood T cell repertoires in COVID-19. Assay: immunoSEQ multiplex PCR; the TCRdb copy retains only in-frame clones and omits some. The table shows some 120,000 clones, with approximately 78% occurring only once. Sequences were obtained from peripheral blood. These receptors were taken from a man in his 70s with acute or convalescent COVID-19.

This chain links TRBV6-5 with TRBJ1-2, with 7 bases aligning to TRBD1. Losses at the gene ends were 7 bases for V and 3 bases for J; bases not matched to a gene: 8. CDR1 and CDR2 (germline): MNHEY, SVGAGI. The length of the CDR3 is 14 residues. The CDR3 sequence: CASNQATGDYGYTF. CDR3 in DNA: TGTGCCAGCAACCAAGCTACAGGGGACTATGGCTACACCTTC.

V gene TRBV6-1 combines with J gene TRBJ1-3, with TRBD1 matching over 8 bases. The CDR3 runs to 15 residues. The V gene end was trimmed by 3 bases and the J gene end by 4 bases; junction bases not matched to a gene: 5. Germline V gene lookup returns CDR1 MNHNS and CDR2 SASEGT. The CDR3 bases are TGTGCCAGCAGTGAGGGACAGGCGGTCGGAAACACCATATATTTT. It is translated as CASSEGQAVGNTIYF.

The J gene is TRBJ2-4, the V gene TRBV18, with TRBD1 matching over 11 bases. The junction had 4 bases not matched to a gene; V was cut back by 5 bases and J by 7 bases. CDR1 is KGHSH and CDR2 is LQKENI in the germline V gene. The CDR3 has 14 residues. This CDR3 is CASSVGTGGNIQYF. CDR3 DNA sequence: TGTGCCAGCTCAGTAGGGACAGGGGGGAACATTCAGTACTTC.

V gene TRBV28 combines with J gene TRBJ2-7; 7 positions match TRBD2. The V gene end was trimmed by 7 bases and the J gene end by 4 bases; junction bases not matched to a gene: 19. CDR1 and CDR2 (germline): MDHEN, SYDVKM. The CDR3 is 17 amino acids. The CDR3 spells CASNLKQGGGRGYEQYF. As DNA, the CDR3 is TGTGCCAGCAACCTCAAACAAGGCGGGGGTCGGGGTTACGAGCAGTACTTC.

The chain joins TRBV4-1 to TRBJ1-2; D might be TRBD1 (5 bases). V was shortened by 4 bases and J by 1 base, with 7 bases between the two germline ends. This CDR3 contains 13 residues. CDR1 and CDR2 from the germline V gene are MGHRA and YSYEKL. CDR3: CASSPRDNYGYTF. The CDR3 coding sequence is TGCGCCAGCAGCCCCAGGGATAACTATGGCTACACCTTC.

The CDR3 DNA sequence: TGTGCCAGCAGCTTTTCGCTGCTAGCGGGGGGATCCACAGATACGCAGTATTTT. Protein product: CASSFSLLAGGSTDTQYF. The gene calls are TRBV5-4 and TRBJ2-3; the match to TRBD2 covers 11 bases. V gave up 2 bases and J gave up 2 bases; unmatched junction bases: 10. The CDR3 has 18 residues. The germline V gene encodes CDR1 SGHNT and CDR2 YYREEE (reference sequence).

V and J are TRBV3-1 (or the pseudogene TRBV3-2) and TRBJ2-3; 8 nucleotides agree with TRBD2. Trimming took 3 bases from V and 1 from J; bases not matched to a gene: 3. CDR3 length equals 15 residues. In germline, CDR1 is LGHDT, CDR2 YNNKEL (reference sequence). The CDR3 nucleotides read TGTGCCAGCAGCCAGCGCGGGGGGCGCACAGATACGCAGTATTTT. It yields the protein CASSQRGGRTDTQYF.

This clone was seen only a few times. The V and J genes are TRBV30 and TRBJ1-4, with 7 positions matching TRBD1. This CDR3 comprises 13 residues. J lost 6 bases, V lost 4 bases, and 5 bases had no gene match. Germline CDR1 reads GTSNPN; CDR2 reads SVGIG (reference sequence). The CDR3 region is CAWTTGSYEKLFF. The CDR3 nucleotides read TGTGCCTGGACGACAGGGTCGTATGAAAAACTGTTTTTT.

V is TRBV28 and J is TRBJ2-7; perhaps TRBD2 as D (6 bases). With 3 bases removed from V and 0 bases from J, the gap between germline ends came to 12 bases. There are 15 residues in the CDR3. Germline V gene lookup returns CDR1 MDHEN and CDR2 SYDVKM. CDR3 nucleotide sequence: TGTGCCAGCAGTTTGGGCGGGACCGCCTCCTACGAGCAGTACTTC. Encoded protein: CASSLGGTASYEQYF.

The chain couples TRBV11-3 to TRBJ2-3; 7 bases are shared with TRBD2. The CDR3 spans 15 residues. V trimming: 2 bases; J trimming: 6 bases; junction bases outside the gene matches: 8. Germline loops: CDR1 SGHNT, CDR2 YENEEA. The CDR3 region has the DNA TGTGCCAGCAGCTTAATGGCGGGGCGGGGGGATACGCAGTATTTT. Its translation: CASSLMAGRGDTQYF.

This chain uses TRBV7-9 with TRBJ1-1; TRBD1 might be the D (5 bases). V was shortened by 2 bases and J by 0 bases, with 10 bases between the two germline ends. Germline loops: CDR1 SEHNR, CDR2 FQNEAQ (reference sequence). This CDR3 is built from 15 residues. The CDR3 protein is CASSLNGRVNTEAFF. As DNA, the CDR3 is TGTGCCAGCAGCTTAAACGGCAGGGTGAACACTGAAGCTTTCTTT.

This clone was recorded once. This chain connects TRBV19 to TRBJ2-5; 7 nucleotides line up with TRBD1. In germline, CDR1 is LNHDA, CDR2 SQIVND (reference sequence). This CDR3 is 12 amino acids long. The V segment lost 5 bases and the J segment 7 bases; nucleotides outside the gene matches: 4. The chain's CDR3 is CASSARQGTQYF. CDR3 in DNA: TGTGCCAGTAGTGCCAGACAGGGGACCCAGTACTTC.

The V and J genes are TRBV27 and TRBJ1-1; D unresolved. With 4 bases removed from V and 0 bases from J, the gap between germline ends came to 12 bases. CDR1 is MNHEY and CDR2 is SMNVEV in the germline V gene (reference sequence). This CDR3 contains 15 residues. The CDR3 DNA follows: TGTGCCAGCAGTTCCGGACTGAATCTGAACACTGAAGCTTTCTTT. This gives the protein CASSSGLNLNTEAFF.

The rearrangement links TRBV2 to TRBJ2-3; D call uncertain. The length of the CDR3 is 13 residues. In germline, CDR1 is SNHLY, CDR2 FYNNEI. Trimming shortened V by 8 bases and J by 5 bases, and 14 bases separated the two germline ends. The CDR3 sequence is CASVTPVGDTQYF. CDR3 sequence (DNA): TGTGCCAGCGTCACCCCTGTCGGAGATACGCAGTATTTT.

This clone appeared a few times. The chain recombines TRBV6-1 with TRBJ2-6; the D is unclear. This CDR3 has 15 amino acids. V was clipped by 0 bases and J by 2 bases, with 5 bases between them. Germline-derived CDR1 and CDR2 are MNHNS and SASEGT. The CDR3 nucleotides read TGTGCCAGCAGTGAAGCGGCTGCTGGGGCCAACGTCCTGACTTTC. Its translation: CASSEAAAGANVLTF.

The rearrangement joins TRBV29-1 to TRBJ1-2; D is possibly TRBD1 (5 bases). There are 15 residues in the CDR3. V was clipped by 1 base and J by 7 bases, with 19 bases between them. Germline assignment: CDR1 SQVTM and CDR2 ANQGSEA. Written as DNA, the CDR3 is TGCAGCGTTGAAGGGTCCGGGACTCAGTCGGGTGGCTACACCTTC. Translated, it gives CSVEGSGTQSGGYTF.

CDR3: CASLQEDNYNSPLHF. Written as DNA, the CDR3 is TGTGCCAGCTTACAAGAGGACAACTATAATTCACCCCTCCACTTT. The chain links TRBV2 to TRBJ1-6; D possibly corresponds to TRBD1 (5 bases). From germline, CDR1 is SNHLY and CDR2 FYNNEI. CDR3 length: 15 amino acids. V was shortened by 8 bases and J by 3 bases, with 14 bases between the two germline ends. The full variable domain, rest sourced from reference TRBV2 and TRBJ1-6, is EPEVTQTPSHQVTQMGQEVILRCVPISNHLYFYWYRQILGQKVEFLVSFYNNEISEKSEIFDDQFSVERPDGSNFTLKIRSTKLEDSAMYFCASLQEDNYNSPLHFGNGTRLTVT.

V and J are TRBV1 and TRBJ2-1; the table gives TRBD2 as D, unverified against the DNA. TRBV1 is classified as a pseudogene. The CDR3 has 18 amino acids. The CDR3 bases are TGCACCAGCAGATATCCGGGACTAGCGGGAGTATGCGTCAATGAGCAGTTCTTC. It specifies CTSRYPGLAGVCVNEQFF.

V and J are TRBV6-2 or TRBV6-3 and TRBJ2-2, with D unresolved. Trimming removed 0 bases at V and 9 bases at J, with 2 bases between. Germline assignment: CDR1 MNHEY and CDR2 SVGEGT. This CDR3 spans 11 amino acids. CDR3 protein: CASSYSWELFF. The CDR3 DNA follows: TGTGCCAGCAGTTACTCCTGGGAGCTGTTTTTT.

This rearrangement joins TRBV10-3 to TRBJ1-1; D unclear. Looked up from germline, CDR1 is ENHRY and CDR2 is SYGVKD. CDR3 length equals 13 residues. The ends were cut back, 4 bases at V and 3 bases at J, with 9 bases in the middle. The CDR3 here is CAISGQSDTEAFF. The CDR3 region has the DNA TGTGCCATCAGTGGCCAGTCAGACACTGAAGCTTTCTTT.